A single TCR beta chain is shown here with its context. Its target antigen remains unknown. Nothing much larger sits one base from this clone, and base qualities are not available. Libraries were made using PCR. Sequencing relied on an Illumina HiSeq 2500. Molecular barcoding was employed in the preparation of TCR libraries, with unique molecular identifiers being used to normalize TCRbeta repertoire quantification. TCRdb handled the public reads itself, with Q25 trimming in fastp and clone calling in MiXCR, and kept productive beta chains. Every entry covers one CDR3 protein and lists the most common genes and DNA from its rows. The sample table contains over 400,000 distinct CDR3 sequences; only one count was recorded for 9.5% to 15% of them. Together, the top ten hold around 5.6% of the sample. The sample comes from a study of T-cell reconstitution after alpha-beta-depleted transplantation in children (dated by TCRdb to the mid-2010s). Some background on the complete study: Using TCR repertoire profiling, the study quantitatively followed how T-cell immune reconstitution unfolded in children after TCRalphabeta/CD19-depleted allogeneic hematopoietic cell transplantation.

For CDR1 and CDR2, the germline V gene (reference sequence) lists LNHNV and YYDKDF. The CDR3 measures 17 amino acids from cysteine to phenylalanine. Only the CDR3 part of the read is kept: 51 bases, read in frame from the first base. Here V drops 1 base and J drops 3 bases, and the junction holds 12 bases not matched to any gene. The rearrangement combines TRBV15 with TRBJ2-7; 7 junctional bases match TRBD2. The clonotype was recovered from a human donor who donated a stem cell graft to a child with combined immunodeficiency. The sample here was PBMCs from the stem cell graft donor, taken from the stem cell graft. The nucleotides are TGTGCCACCAGCAGAGGGAACCGGGACTATTCTAACTACGAGCAGTACTTC. It codes for CATSRGNRDYSNYEQYF.